A selection of T cell receptor beta chains follows, all from one sample in a study of CD8 T cells in Susac syndrome. MiXCR, applied by TCRdb to the immunoSEQ multiplex PCR reads, yields one record per CDR3 protein. The sample records 75,000 to 100,000 distinct CDR3 sequences, around 94% being singletons. The material sequenced was CD8+ T cells from PBMCs. These receptors all stem from a human donor with Susac syndrome. Both conserved end residues are part of each CDR3. The D gene is left open where the match is weak. Part of the rows lack a size; the others show once, few, many or a class for expanded clones.

size	D	V	J	CDR3	DNA
-	TRBD2	TRBV7-9	TRBJ2-5	CASSPVTSGVEETQYF	TGTGCCAGCAGCCCCGTGACTAGCGGGGTTGAAGAGACCCAGTACTTC
once	TRBD2	TRBV5-1	TRBJ2-7	CASSGTTYEQYF	TGCGCCAGCAGCGGGACTACCTACGAGCAGTACTTC
once	-	TRBV11-2	TRBJ2-5	CASSPAYRVQETQYF	TGTGCCAGCAGCCCCGCATACAGGGTTCAAGAGACCCAGTACTTC
-	TRBD2	TRBV11-2	TRBJ2-1	CASSRLAGGYNEQFF	TGTGCCAGCAGCCGTCTGGCGGGAGGGTACAATGAGCAGTTCTTC
-	-	TRBV19	TRBJ2-3	CASSMNDDTDTQYF	TGTGCCAGTAGTATGAACGACGACACAGATACGCAGTATTTT
-	-	TRBV9	TRBJ2-2	CASSRPTGTGELFF	TGTGCCAGCTCCCGACCTACGGGGACCGGGGAGCTGTTTTTT
-	-	TRBV6-6	TRBJ1-5	CASSLPPAVNQPQHF	TGTGCCAGCAGTTTGCCACCAGCGGTCAATCAGCCCCAGCATTTT
-	-	TRBV13	TRBJ2-7	CASRAPGGLREQYF	TGTGCCAGCAGAGCCCCGGGGGGCTTGAGAGAGCAGTACTTC
-	-	TRBV3-1	TRBJ2-1	CAAGHNEQFF	TGTGCGGCGGGGCACAATGAGCAGTTCTTC
-	-	TRBV7-9	TRBJ2-1	CASSLVRGPPSYNEQFF	TGTGCCAGCAGCTTAGTCCGGGGGCCTCCGAGTTACAATGAGCAGTTCTTC
-	-	TRBV28	TRBJ2-5	CASVGATLETQYF	TGTGCCAGCGTAGGAGCGACCCTGGAGACCCAGTACTTC
once	TRBD2	TRBV7-3	TRBJ2-1	CASSLLAGGVDEQFF	TGTGCCAGCAGCTTATTAGCGGGAGGGGTAGATGAGCAGTTCTTC
-	-	TRBV6-5	TRBJ1-1	CASSWRESGTEAFF	TGTGCCAGCAGTTGGAGGGAAAGTGGCACTGAAGCTTTCTTT
-	-	TRBV27	TRBJ2-7	CASSHTSSYEQYF	TGTGCCAGCAGTCACACTAGTTCCTACGAGCAGTACTTC
-	-	TRBV9	TRBJ2-1	CASSARDKRNNEQFF	TGTGCCAGCAGCGCCCGGGACAAAAGAAACAATGAGCAGTTCTTC
few	TRBD1	TRBV28	TRBJ2-1	CASSSGQGTVHNEQFF	TGTGCCAGCAGTTCGGGGCAAGGGACAGTCCACAATGAGCAGTTCTTC
-	-	TRBV20-1	TRBJ2-1	CSANGDLLGNEQFF	TGCAGTGCTAACGGAGATTTGTTGGGTAATGAGCAGTTCTTC
-	TRBD2	TRBV4-3	TRBJ2-1	CASSQDTASGRSNEQFF	TGCGCCAGCAGCCAAGATACGGCTAGCGGGAGGAGCAATGAGCAGTTCTTC
-	-	TRBV20-1	TRBJ2-5	CSARDVLTAEETQYF	TGCAGTGCTAGAGATGTGTTAACCGCAGAAGAGACCCAGTACTTC
-	TRBD2	TRBV7-3	TRBJ2-3	CASSQSGSETDTQYF	TGTGCCAGCAGCCAGAGCGGGAGTGAGACAGATACGCAGTATTTT
-	-	TRBV20-1	TRBJ2-3	CSASPWTFGDTQYF	TGCAGTGCTAGCCCTTGGACATTTGGAGATACGCAGTATTTT
-	-	TRBV30	TRBJ1-1	CAWGETEAFF	TGTGCCTGGGGGGAAACTGAAGCTTTCTTT
-	-	TRBV6-5	TRBJ1-5	CASSYTGDSNQPQHF	TGTGCCAGCAGTTATACTGGGGATAGCAATCAGCCCCAGCATTTT
-	TRBD1	TRBV12-3/TRBV12-4	TRBJ2-7	CASSPGQGIRYEQYF	TGTGCCAGCAGTCCGGGACAGGGTATCAGGTACGAGCAGTACTTC
-	-	TRBV7-6	TRBJ2-1	CASSLEQTSYNEQFF	TGTGCCAGCAGCTTAGAACAGACCTCCTACAATGAGCAGTTCTTC
once	-	TRBV30	TRBJ2-1	CAWSVAGHYNEQFF	TGTGCCTGGAGTGTAGCGGGTCACTACAATGAGCAGTTCTTC
-	-	TRBV4-2	TRBJ1-4	CASSQVSGLLGGEKLFF	TGTGCCAGCAGCCAAGTGTCGGGTCTCCTCGGCGGGGAAAAACTGTTTTTT